This T cell receptor beta chain emerged from a study of blood T cell repertoires in COVID-19. Overall study: Whether acute or convalescent, the COVID-19 samples came from the United States, Italy and Spain. PBMCs, B-cell-depleted T cells, or T cells were the source of the cDNA or gDNA that made up the material.

The authors' processing: Amplification of reference gene primers was used by the study to estimate nucleated cell counts. The table came from immunoSEQ multiplex PCR; TCRdb's copy has only in-frame clones and leaves some out. V and J calls and clone size are copied from that table; D and trimming were computed from the DNA. The table lists tens of thousands of clones, roughly 91% of them singletons. Germline-derived CDR1 and CDR2 are KGHDR and SFDVKD. This CDR3 has 17 amino acids. The V gene lost 0 bases and the J gene lost 0 bases, with 11 bases spanning the gap. The J gene is TRBJ1-5, the V gene TRBV24-1; D remains ambiguous. The clonotype originates from a man at least 80 years old with active or convalescent COVID-19. Source material: peripheral blood. The CDR3 is CATSDLEGAGSNQPQHF. CDR3 DNA: TGTGCCACCAGTGATTTGGAGGGAGCTGGTAGCAATCAGCCCCAGCATTTT.